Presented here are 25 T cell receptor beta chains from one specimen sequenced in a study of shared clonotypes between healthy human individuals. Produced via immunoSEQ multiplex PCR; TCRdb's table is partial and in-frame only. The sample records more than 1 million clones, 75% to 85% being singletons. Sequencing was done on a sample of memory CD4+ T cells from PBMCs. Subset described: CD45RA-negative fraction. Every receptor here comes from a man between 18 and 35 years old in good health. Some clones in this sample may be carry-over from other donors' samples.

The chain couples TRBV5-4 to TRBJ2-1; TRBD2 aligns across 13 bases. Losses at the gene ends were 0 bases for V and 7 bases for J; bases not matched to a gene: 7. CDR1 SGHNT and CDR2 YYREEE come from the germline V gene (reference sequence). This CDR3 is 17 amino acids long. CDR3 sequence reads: CASSLALGTSGVNEQFF. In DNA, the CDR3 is TGTGCCAGCAGCTTGGCACTGGGGACTAGCGGGGTGAATGAGCAGTTCTTC.

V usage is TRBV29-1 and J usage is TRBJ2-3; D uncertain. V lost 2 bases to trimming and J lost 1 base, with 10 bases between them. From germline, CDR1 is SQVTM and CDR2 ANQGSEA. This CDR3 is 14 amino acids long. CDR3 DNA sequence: TGCAGCGTTGAAAGGTCGGCAGGCACAGATACGCAGTATTTT. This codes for CSVERSAGTDTQYF.

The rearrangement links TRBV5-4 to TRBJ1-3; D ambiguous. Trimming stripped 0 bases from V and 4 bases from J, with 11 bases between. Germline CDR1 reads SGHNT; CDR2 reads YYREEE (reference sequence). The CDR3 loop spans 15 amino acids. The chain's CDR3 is CASSLDPSEGNTIYF. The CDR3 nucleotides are TGTGCCAGCAGCTTGGACCCGAGCGAAGGAAACACCATATATTTT.

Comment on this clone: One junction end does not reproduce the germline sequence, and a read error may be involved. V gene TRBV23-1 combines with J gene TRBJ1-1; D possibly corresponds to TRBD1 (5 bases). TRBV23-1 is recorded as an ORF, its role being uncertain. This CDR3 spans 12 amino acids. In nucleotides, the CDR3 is TGCGCCCGCAGGGTGGTGAACACTGAAGCTTTCTTT. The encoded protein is CARRVVNTEAFF.

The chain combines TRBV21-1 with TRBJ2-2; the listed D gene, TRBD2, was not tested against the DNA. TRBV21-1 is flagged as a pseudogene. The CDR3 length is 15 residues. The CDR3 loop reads CASSPGTSGRRELFF. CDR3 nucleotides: TGTGCCAGCAGCCCCGGGACTAGCGGGAGAAGGGAGCTGTTTTTT.

The DNA for the CDR3 is TGCGCCAGCACCCAGGGTGGGCGGACCCAAGAGACCCAGTACTTC. Translation gives CASTQGGRTQETQYF. The rearrangement links TRBV5-1 to TRBJ2-5; a weak D match, TRBD1 (5 bases). The V gene's germline CDR1 is SGHRS and CDR2 YFSETQ. The V and J ends lost 6 bases and 1 base respectively, with 16 bases between them. The CDR3 runs to 15 residues.

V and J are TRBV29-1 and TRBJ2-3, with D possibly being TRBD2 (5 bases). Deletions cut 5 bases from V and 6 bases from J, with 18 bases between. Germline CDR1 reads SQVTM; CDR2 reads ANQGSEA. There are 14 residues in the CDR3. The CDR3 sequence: CSVWSLAPADTQYF. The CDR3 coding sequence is TGCAGCGTTTGGTCCCTAGCTCCGGCCGATACGCAGTATTTT.

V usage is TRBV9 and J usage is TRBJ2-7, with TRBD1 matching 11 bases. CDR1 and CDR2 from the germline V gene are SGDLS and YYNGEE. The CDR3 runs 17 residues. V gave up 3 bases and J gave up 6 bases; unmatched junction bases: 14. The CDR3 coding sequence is TGTGCCAGCAGCGATGTAGCAGGGACAGGGGGTACGAGCGAGCAGTACTTC. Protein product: CASSDVAGTGGTSEQYF.

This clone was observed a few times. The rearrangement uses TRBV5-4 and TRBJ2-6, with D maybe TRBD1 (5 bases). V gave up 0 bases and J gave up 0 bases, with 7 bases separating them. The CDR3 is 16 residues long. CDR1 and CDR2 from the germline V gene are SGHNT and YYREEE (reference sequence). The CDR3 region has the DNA TGTGCCAGCAGCTTGGGACAGAACTCTGGGGCCAACGTCCTGACTTTC. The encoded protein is CASSLGQNSGANVLTF.

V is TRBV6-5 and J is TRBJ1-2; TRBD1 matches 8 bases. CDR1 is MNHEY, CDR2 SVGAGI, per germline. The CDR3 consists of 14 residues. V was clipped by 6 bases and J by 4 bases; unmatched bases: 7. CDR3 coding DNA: TGTGCCAGCAGCGACAGGGGCGGCGTCTATGGCTACACCTTC. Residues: CASSDRGGVYGYTF.

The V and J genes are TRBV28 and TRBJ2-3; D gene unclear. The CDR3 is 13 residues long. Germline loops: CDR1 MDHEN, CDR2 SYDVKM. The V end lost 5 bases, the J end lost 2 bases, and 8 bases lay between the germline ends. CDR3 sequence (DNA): TGTGCCAGCAGTACCCGAAACACAGATACGCAGTATTTT. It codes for CASSTRNTDTQYF.

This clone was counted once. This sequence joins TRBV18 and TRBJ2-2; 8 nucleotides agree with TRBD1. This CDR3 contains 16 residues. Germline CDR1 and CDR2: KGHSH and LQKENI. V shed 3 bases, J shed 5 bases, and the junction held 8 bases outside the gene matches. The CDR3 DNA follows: TGTGCCAGCTCACCCCGCGGGACAGGCGGAACCGGGGAGCTGTTTTTT. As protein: CASSPRGTGGTGELFF.

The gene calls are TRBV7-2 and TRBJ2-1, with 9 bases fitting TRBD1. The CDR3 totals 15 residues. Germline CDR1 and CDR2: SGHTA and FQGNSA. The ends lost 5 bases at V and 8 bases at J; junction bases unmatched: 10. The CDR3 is CASSLLAQGADEQFF. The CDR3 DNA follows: TGTGCCAGCAGCCTACTTGCACAGGGGGCGGATGAGCAGTTCTTC.

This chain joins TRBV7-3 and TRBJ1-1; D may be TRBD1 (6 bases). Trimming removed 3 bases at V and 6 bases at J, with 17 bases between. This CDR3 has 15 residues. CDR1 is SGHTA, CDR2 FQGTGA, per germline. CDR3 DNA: TGTGCCAGCAGCTTTAAGGGGGGCGCTGGCCCTGAAGCTTTCTTT. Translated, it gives CASSFKGGAGPEAFF.

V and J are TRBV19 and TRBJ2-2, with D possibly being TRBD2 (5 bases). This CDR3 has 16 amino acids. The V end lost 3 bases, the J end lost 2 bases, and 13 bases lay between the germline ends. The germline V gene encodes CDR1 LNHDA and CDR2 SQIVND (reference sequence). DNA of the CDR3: TGTGCCAGTAGTATGAAAGGACTGCGAAACACCGGGGAGCTGTTTTTT. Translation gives CASSMKGLRNTGELFF.

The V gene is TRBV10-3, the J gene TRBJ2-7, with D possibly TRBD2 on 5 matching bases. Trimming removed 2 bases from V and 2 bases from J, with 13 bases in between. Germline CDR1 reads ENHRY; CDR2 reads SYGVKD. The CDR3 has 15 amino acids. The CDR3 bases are TGTGCCATCAGTGAGGTTGTTGGGAGCCCCTACGAGCAGTACTTC. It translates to CAISEVVGSPYEQYF.

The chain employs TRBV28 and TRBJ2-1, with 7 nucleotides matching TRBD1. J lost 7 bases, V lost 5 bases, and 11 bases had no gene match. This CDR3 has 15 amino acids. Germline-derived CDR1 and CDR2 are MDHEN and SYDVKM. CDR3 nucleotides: TGTGCCAGCAGTCAGATGGACAGGAGTTGGAATGAGCAGTTCTTC. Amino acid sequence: CASSQMDRSWNEQFF.

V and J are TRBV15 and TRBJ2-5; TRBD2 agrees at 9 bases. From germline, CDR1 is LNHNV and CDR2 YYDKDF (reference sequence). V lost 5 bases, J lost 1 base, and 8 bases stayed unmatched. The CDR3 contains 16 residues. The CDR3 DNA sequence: TGTGCCACCAGCGGACCGGGACTAGCTTTCCAAGAGACCCAGTACTTC. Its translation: CATSGPGLAFQETQYF. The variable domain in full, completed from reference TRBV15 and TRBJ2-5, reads DAMVIQNPRYQVTQFGKPVTLSCSQTLNHNVMYWYQQKSSQAPKLLFHYYDKDFNNEADTPDNFQSRRPNTSFCFLDIRSPGLGDTAMYLCATSGPGLAFQETQYFGPGTRLLVL.

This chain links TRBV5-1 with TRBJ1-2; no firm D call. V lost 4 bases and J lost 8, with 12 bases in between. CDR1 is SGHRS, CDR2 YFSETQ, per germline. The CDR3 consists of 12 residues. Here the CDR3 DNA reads TGCGCCAGCAGCGGAAAGGCGTGGGGCTACACCTTC. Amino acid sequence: CASSGKAWGYTF.

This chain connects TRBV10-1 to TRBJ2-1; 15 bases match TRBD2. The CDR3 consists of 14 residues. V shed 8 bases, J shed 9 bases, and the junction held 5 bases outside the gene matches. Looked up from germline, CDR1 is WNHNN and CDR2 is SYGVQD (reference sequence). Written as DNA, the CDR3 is TGCGCCAGCGGAGGACTAGCGGGAGGGACTGAGCAGTTCTTC. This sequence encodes CASGGLAGGTEQFF.

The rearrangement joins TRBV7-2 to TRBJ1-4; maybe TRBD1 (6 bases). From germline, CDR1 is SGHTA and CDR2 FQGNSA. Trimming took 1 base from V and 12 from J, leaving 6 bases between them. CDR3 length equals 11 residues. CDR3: CASSLEGELFF. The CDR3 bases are TGTGCCAGCAGCTTAGAGGGGGAACTGTTTTTT.

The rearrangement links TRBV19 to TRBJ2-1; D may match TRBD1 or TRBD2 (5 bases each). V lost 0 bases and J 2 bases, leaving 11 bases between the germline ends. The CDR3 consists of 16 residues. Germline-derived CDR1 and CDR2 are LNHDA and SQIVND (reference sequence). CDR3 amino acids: CASSIDAGTTYNEQFF. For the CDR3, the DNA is TGTGCCAGTAGTATAGACGCCGGGACCACCTACAATGAGCAGTTCTTC. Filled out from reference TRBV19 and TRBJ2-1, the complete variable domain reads DGGITQSPKYLFRKEGQNVTLSCEQNLNHDAMYWYRQDPGQGLRLIYYSQIVNDFQKGDIAEGYSVSREKKESFPLTVTSAQKNPTAFYLCASSIDAGTTYNEQFFGPGTRLTVL.

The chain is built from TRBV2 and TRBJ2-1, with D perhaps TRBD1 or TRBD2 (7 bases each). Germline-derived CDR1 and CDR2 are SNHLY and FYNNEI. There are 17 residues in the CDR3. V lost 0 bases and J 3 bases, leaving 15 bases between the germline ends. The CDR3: CASSEALQGGFYNEQFF. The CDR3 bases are TGTGCCAGCAGTGAAGCGCTTCAGGGGGGGTTCTACAATGAGCAGTTCTTC.

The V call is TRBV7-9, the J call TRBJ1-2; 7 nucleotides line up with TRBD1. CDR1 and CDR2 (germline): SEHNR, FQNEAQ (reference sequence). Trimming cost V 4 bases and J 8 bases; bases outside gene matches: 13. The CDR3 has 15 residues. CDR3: CASSSYTGDTDGYTF. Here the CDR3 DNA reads TGTGCCAGCAGCTCATATACAGGGGACACGGACGGCTACACCTTC.

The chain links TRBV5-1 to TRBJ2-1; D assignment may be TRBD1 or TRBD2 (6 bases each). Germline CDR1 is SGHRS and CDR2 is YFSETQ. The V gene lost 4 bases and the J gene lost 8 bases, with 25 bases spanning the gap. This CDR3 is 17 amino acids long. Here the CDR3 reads CASSPVMPGALRDEQFF. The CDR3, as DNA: TGCGCCAGCAGCCCGGTAATGCCGGGGGCCCTTAGGGATGAGCAGTTCTTC.